This T cell receptor beta chain was captured in a study of shared clonotypes between healthy human individuals. Study-wide points: Estimated richness values were generally larger in naive subsets than in memory subsets. There were few donors, and this limited the genetic and exposure-history diversity represented. Rarefaction indicated that sorted-subset sequencing remained incomplete although depth was large.

The protocol was immunoSEQ multiplex PCR, while the TCRdb copy is restricted to in-frame clones and leaves out a portion. This sample yields about 800,000 clones, of which approximately 96% are seen a single time; about 0.22% belongs to the top ten. Only one count was recorded for this clone. Its target is not known. This CDR3 has 17 amino acids. CD8 cells classed as naive were CD45RO-negative and positively selected for CCR7, excluding terminally differentiated effector memory CD45RA+ cells. The source material was naive CD8+ T cells sorted from blood. The sequence was collected from a man aged 25-45 years in good health. The chain recombines TRBV22-1 with TRBJ2-6. TRBV22-1 is given as a pseudogene. The CDR3: CPGRLSGEQSRANVLTF. The CDR3 nucleotides are TGTCCTGGGAGACTATCGGGCGAACAAAGTCGGGCCAACGTCCTGACTTTC.